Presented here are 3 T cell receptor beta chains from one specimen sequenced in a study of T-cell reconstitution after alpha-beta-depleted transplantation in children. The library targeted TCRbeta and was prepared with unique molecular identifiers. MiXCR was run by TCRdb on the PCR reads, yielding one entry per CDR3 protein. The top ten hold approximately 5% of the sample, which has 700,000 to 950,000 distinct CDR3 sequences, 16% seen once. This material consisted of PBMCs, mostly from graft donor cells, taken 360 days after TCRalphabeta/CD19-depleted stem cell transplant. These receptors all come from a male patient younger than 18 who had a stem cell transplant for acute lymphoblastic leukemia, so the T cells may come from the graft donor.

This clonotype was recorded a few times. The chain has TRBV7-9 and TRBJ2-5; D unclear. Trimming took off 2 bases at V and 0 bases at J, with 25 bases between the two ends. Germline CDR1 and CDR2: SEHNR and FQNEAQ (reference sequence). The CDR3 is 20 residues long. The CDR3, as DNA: TGTGCCAGCAGCTTACTAGGTCAGGCAACGGTCTATTCGTACCAAGAGACCCAGTACTTC. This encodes CASSLLGQATVYSYQETQYF.

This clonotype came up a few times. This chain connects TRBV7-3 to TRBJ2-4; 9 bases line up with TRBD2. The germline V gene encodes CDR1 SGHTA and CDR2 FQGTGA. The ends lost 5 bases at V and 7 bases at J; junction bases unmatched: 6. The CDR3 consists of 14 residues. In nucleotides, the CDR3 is TGTGCCAGCAGCCCTAGCGGGATGGGGAACATTCAGTACTTC. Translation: CASSPSGMGNIQYF.

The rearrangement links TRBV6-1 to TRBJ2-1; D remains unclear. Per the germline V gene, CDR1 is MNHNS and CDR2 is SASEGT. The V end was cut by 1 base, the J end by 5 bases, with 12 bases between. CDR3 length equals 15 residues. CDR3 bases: TGTGCCAGCAGTGAAGGGTGGACCTACAACAATGAGCAGTTCTTC. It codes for CASSEGWTYNNEQFF.